Here is one T cell receptor (beta chain) with its context. The target antigen is unknown. Via MiXCR, TCRdb re-called the reads, giving one row per CDR3 protein. The data show roughly 860,000 distinct CDR3 sequences, over 25% seen once. These data are taken from a study of T cell repertoires in cytomegalovirus infection. Study-level background: HLA-B-restricted CMV epitopes that are well studied, plus recently identified HLA-C-restricted ones, were used by the study. Indications came from public TCR beta signatures; they pointed to CMV infection and to a matching HLA type. Study results and caveats: Pooled public TCR beta family frequency picked out CMV carriers with the relevant HLA. Within the response measured ex vivo, HLA-C-restricted CMV-specific TCR beta clonotypes were dominant.

There are 14 residues in the CDR3. Deletions cut 3 bases from V and 6 bases from J, with 9 bases between. Germline V lookup: CDR1 SNHLY, CDR2 FYNNEI. The TCR originated in a human donor in good health (CMV status not recorded). Some clones in this sample may be carry-over from other donors' samples. The chain recombines TRBV2 with TRBJ1-6, with D possibly matching TRBD1 (5 bases). This material consisted of cultured CD8+ T cells from PBMCs, taken from culture after CMV antigen stimulation. CDR3 region: CASSDRATNSPLHF. The CDR3, as DNA: TGTGCCAGCAGTGACAGGGCGACTAATTCACCCCTCCACTTT.